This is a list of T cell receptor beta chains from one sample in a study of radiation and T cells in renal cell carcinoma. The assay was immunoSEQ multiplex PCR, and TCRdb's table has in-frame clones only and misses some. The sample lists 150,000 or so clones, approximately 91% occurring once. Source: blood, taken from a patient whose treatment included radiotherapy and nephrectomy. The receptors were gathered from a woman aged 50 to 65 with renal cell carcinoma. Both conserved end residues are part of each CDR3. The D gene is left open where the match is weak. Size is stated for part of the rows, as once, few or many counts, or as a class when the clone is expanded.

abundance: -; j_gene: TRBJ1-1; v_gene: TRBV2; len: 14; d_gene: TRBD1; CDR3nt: TGTGCCAGCAGGGGACAGTACAGGAACACTGAAGCTTTCTTT; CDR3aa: CASRGQYRNTEAFF
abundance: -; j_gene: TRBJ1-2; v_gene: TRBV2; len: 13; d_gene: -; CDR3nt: TGTGCCAGCAGTCCTACAGGGATCTATGGCTACACCTTC; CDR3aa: CASSPTGIYGYTF
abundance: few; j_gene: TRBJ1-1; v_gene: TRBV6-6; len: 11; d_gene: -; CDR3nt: TGTGCCAGCAGTTACACCGACGAAGCTTTCTTT; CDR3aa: CASSYTDEAFF
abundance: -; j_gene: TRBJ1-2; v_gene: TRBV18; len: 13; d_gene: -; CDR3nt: TGTGCCAGCTCACCTGGGGGGGACTATGGCTACACCTTC; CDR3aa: CASSPGGDYGYTF
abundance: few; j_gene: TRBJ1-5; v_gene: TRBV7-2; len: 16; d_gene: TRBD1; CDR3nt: TGTGCCAGCAGCCCGACAGGGGGGTATAGCAATCAGCCCCAGCATTTT; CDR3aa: CASSPTGGYSNQPQHF
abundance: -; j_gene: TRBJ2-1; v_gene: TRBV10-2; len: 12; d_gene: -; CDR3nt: TGCGCCAGCAGAAGGCTCCGGGATGAGCAGTTCTTC; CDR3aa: CASRRLRDEQFF
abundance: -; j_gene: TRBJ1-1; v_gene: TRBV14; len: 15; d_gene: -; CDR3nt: TGTGCCAGCAGCCAAGAAAAGGGGAGAGGGACTGAAGCTTTCTTT; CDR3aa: CASSQEKGRGTEAFF
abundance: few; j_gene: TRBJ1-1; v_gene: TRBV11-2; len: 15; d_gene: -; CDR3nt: TGTGCCAGCAGCTCCCAAAGGACAGTGAACACTGAAGCTTTCTTT; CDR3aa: CASSSQRTVNTEAFF
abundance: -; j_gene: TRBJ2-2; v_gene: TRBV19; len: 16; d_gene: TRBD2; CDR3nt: TGTGCCAGTAGTCCTCCGACTAGCGGGGACACCGGGGAGCTGTTTTTT; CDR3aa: CASSPPTSGDTGELFF
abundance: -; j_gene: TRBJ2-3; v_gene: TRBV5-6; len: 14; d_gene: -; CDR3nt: TGTGCCAGCAGCTTGGCCGGTTTCACAGATACGCAGTATTTT; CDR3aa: CASSLAGFTDTQYF
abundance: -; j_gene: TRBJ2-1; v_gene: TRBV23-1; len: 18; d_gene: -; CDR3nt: TGCGCCAGCAGTCAATCGGAAGAACCGATCCAGGGTCGCAATGAGCAGTTCTTC; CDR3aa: CASSQSEEPIQGRNEQFF
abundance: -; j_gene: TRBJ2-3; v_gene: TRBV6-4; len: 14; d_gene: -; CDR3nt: TGTGCCAGCAGTGATAGGGGGGGCACAGATACGCAGTATTTT; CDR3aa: CASSDRGGTDTQYF
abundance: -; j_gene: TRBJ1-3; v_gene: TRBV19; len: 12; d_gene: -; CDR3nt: TGTGCCAGTAGCAGGGAGCGAAACACCATATATTTT; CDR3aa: CASSRERNTIYF
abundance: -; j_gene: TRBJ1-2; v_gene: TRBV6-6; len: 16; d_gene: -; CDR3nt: TGTGCCAGCAGTCTCCATCCACAAGGCTCCCCGCATGGCTACACCTTC; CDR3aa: CASSLHPQGSPHGYTF
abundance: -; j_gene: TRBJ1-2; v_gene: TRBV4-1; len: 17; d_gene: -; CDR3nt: TGCGCCAGCAGCCAAGATCGGCGTGGGGAATCTAACTATGGCTACACCTTC; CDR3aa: CASSQDRRGESNYGYTF
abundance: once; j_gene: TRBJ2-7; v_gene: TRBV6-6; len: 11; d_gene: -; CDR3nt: TGTGCCAGCGGGCCGGGCTACGAGCAGTACTTC; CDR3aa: CASGPGYEQYF
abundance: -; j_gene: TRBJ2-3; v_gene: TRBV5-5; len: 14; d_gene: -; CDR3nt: TGTGCCAGCAGCGGCGGGACTTCGATAGATACGCAGTATTTT; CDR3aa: CASSGGTSIDTQYF
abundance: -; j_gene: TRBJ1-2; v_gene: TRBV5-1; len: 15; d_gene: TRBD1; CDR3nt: TGCGCCAGCAGCTTGGAGGGACAGGCAATATATGGCTACACCTTC; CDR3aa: CASSLEGQAIYGYTF
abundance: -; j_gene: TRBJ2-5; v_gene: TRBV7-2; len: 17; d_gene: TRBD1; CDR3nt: TGTGCCAGCACCTACATTAACTCAGGGACAGTCCAAGAGACCCAGTACTTC; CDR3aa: CASTYINSGTVQETQYF
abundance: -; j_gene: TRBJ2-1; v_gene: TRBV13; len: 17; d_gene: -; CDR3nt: TGTGCCAGCAGCTTAGGCCTGGATCCCCGGAAGTCCGGTGAGCAGTTCTTC; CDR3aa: CASSLGLDPRKSGEQFF
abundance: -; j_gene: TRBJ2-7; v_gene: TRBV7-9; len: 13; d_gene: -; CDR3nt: TGTGCCAGCAGCCCCGAAGGAATTAGTGAGCAGTACTTC; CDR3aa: CASSPEGISEQYF
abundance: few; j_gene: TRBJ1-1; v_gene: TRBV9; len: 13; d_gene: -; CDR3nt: TGTGCCAGCAGCTTTCTAAAACAGAATGAAGCTTTCTTT; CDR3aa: CASSFLKQNEAFF
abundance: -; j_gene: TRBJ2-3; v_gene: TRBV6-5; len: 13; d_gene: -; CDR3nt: TGTGCCAGCAGCGATGTATGGGCAGATACGCAGTATTTT; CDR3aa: CASSDVWADTQYF
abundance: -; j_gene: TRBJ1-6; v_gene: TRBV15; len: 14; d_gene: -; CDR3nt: TGTGCCACCAGCAGGACTGGGGGAAATTCACCCCTCCACTTT; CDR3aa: CATSRTGGNSPLHF
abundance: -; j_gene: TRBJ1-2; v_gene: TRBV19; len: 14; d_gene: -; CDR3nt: TGTGCCAGTAGTGACAGGCGAAATAACTATGGCTACACCTTC; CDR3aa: CASSDRRNNYGYTF
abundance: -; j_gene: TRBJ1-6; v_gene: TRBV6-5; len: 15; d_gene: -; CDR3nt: TGTGCCAGCAGTACCGCCGGGGTCCTTTTCACCCCCCTCCACTTT; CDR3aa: CASSTAGVLFTPLHF
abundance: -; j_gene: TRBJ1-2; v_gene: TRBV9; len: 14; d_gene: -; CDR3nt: TGTGCCAGCAGCGCGGACAGTCTCAACTATGGCTACACCTTC; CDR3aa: CASSADSLNYGYTF
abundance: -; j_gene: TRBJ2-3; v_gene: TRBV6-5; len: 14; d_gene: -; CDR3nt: TGTGCCAGCCGTTCCGAGGGTGGCACAGATACGCAGTATTTT; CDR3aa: CASRSEGGTDTQYF
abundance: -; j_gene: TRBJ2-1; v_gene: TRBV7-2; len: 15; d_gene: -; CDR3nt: TGTGCCAGCAGTTTGGGGGCGAGCGGGGCCAATGAGCAGTTCTTC; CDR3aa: CASSLGASGANEQFF
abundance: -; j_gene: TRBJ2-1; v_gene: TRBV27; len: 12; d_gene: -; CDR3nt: TGTGCCAGCAGTTGGGGGAGCGATGAGCAGTTCTTC; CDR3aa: CASSWGSDEQFF
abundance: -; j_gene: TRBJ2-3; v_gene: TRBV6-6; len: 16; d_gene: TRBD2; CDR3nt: TGTGCCAGCAGTTACTTAGCGGGTGCTAGCACAGATACGCAGTATTTT; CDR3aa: CASSYLAGASTDTQYF
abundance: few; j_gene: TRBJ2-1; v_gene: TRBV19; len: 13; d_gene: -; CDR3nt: TGTGCCAGTAGAGGGGCCGGGGCCAATGAGCAGTTCTTC; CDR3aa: CASRGAGANEQFF
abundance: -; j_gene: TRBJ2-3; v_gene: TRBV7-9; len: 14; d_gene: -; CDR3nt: TGTGCCAGCAGCTTAGGGACAGCCCTGGATACGCAGTATTTT; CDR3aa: CASSLGTALDTQYF
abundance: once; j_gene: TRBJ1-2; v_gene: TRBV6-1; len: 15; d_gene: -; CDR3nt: TGTGCCAGCAGTGAAGTAAACCCCTTTCCCTATGGCTACACCTTC; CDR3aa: CASSEVNPFPYGYTF
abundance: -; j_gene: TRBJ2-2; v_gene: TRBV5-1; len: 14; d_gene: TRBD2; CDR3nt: TGCGCCAGCAGCTTGGTACTAGCGTCTGGGGAGCTGTTTTTT; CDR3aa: CASSLVLASGELFF
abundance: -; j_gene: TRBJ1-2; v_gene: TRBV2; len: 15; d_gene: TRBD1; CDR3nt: TGTGCCAGCCGATCCGAGTCAGGGGGTCGGTATGGCTACACCTTC; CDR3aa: CASRSESGGRYGYTF
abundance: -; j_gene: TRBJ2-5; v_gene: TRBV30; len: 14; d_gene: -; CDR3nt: TGTGCCTGGAGTAAAGGGCTAGCACAAGAGACCCAGTACTTC; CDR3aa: CAWSKGLAQETQYF
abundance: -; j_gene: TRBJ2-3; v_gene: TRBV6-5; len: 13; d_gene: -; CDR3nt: TGTGCCAGCATAGGGGCAGATCAAGATACGCAGTATTTT; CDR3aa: CASIGADQDTQYF
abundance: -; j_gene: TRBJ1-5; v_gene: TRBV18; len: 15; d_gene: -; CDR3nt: TGTGCCAGCTCACCACCGGGGACAAGAGATCAGCCCCAGCATTTT; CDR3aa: CASSPPGTRDQPQHF
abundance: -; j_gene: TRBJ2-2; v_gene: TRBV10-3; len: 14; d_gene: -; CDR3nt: TGTGCCATCAGCGTCGACCGAAACACCGGGGAGCTGTTTTTT; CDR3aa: CAISVDRNTGELFF
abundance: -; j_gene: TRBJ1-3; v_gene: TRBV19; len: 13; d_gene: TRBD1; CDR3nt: TGTGCCAGTGGGACAGCCTCTGGAAACACCATATATTTT; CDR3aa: CASGTASGNTIYF
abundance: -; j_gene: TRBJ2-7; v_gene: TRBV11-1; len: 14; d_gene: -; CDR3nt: TGTGCCAGCAGCTTAGGACAGCGCGCCTACGAGCAGTACTTC; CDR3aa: CASSLGQRAYEQYF
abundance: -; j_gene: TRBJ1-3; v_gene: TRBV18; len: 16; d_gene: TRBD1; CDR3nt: TGTGCCAGCTCACCAACGGACAGGGGGCGAAGAAACACCATATATTTT; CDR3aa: CASSPTDRGRRNTIYF
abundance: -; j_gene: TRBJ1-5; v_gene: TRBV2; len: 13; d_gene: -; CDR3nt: TGTGCCAGCAGTGACAGGGGAGTTCAGCCCCAGCATTTT; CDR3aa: CASSDRGVQPQHF
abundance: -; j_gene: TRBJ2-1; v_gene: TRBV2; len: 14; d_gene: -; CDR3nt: TGTGCCAGCAGTAACAGGGTCGGGTACAATTTGCAGTTCTTC; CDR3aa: CASSNRVGYNLQFF
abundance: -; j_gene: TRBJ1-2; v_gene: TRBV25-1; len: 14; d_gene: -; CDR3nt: TGTGCCAGCAGTACCAAAAGGGGAGGCTATGGCTACACCTTC; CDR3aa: CASSTKRGGYGYTF
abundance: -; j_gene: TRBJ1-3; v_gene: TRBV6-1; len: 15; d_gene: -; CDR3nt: TGTGCCAGCAGGGAATCAGGGATCTCTGGAAACACCATATATTTT; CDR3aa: CASRESGISGNTIYF
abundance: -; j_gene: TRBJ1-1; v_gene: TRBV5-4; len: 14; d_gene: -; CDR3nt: TGTGCCAGCAGCGGAGTGGGACGGCGGTCTGAAGCTTTCTTT; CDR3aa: CASSGVGRRSEAFF
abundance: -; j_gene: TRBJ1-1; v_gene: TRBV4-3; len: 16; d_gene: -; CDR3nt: TGCGCCAGCAGCCAAGTTCCGGATGTGATGAACACTGAAGCTTTCTTT; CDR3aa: CASSQVPDVMNTEAFF
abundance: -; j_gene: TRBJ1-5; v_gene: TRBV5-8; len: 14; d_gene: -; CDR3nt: TGTGCCAGCAGCTTCGGTGATAGCAATCAGCCCCAGCATTTT; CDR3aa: CASSFGDSNQPQHF